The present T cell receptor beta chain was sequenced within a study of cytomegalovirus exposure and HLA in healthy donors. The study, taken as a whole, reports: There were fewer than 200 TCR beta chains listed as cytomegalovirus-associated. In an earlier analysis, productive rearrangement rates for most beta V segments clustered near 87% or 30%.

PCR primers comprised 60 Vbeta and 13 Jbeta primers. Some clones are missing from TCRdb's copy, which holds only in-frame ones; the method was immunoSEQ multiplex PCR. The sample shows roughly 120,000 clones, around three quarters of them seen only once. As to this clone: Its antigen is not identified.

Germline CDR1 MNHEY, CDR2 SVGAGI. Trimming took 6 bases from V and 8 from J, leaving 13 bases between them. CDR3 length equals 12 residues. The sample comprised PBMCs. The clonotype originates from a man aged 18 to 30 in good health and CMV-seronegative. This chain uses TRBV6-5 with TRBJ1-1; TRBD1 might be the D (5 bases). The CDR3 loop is CASRRRQSEAFF. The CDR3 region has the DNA TGTGCCAGCAGGCGCCGACAGAGCGAAGCTTTCTTT.